One sample yielded the 23 T cell receptor beta chains listed below, sequenced in a study of control samples from healthy donors and cancer patients. TCRdb's table, derived via immunoSEQ multiplex PCR, lists solely in-frame clones and lacks some. The sample has 95,000 to 150,000 clones, about nine tenths seen once. The material sequenced was blood. These receptors all come from a woman aged 18 to 35 in good health.

V is TRBV7-2 and J is TRBJ2-2; a possible D gene is TRBD2 (5 bases). Deletions cut 5 bases from V and 4 bases from J, with 14 bases between. CDR3 length: 15 amino acids. CDR1 is SGHTA and CDR2 is FQGNSA in the germline V gene. CDR3 nucleotide sequence: TGTGCCAGCAGCCCCGAGGTAGGGAGCACCGGGGAGCTGTTTTTT. Amino acid sequence: CASSPEVGSTGELFF.

This chain links TRBV9 with TRBJ2-4, with 12 bases that match TRBD2. CDR1 and CDR2 from the germline V gene are SGDLS and YYNGEE. Unmatched junction bases numbered 2, after V lost 0 bases and J lost 4 bases. The CDR3 is 16 amino acids. CDR3 region: CASSVGLAGVKNIQYF. DNA for the CDR3: TGTGCCAGCAGCGTAGGACTAGCGGGAGTAAAAAACATTCAGTACTTC.

About this clone: Sequence at one end of the junction differs from germline and may be a read error. This sample includes further DNA sequences coding for the same CDR3. The chain carries TRBV6-2 or TRBV6-3 and TRBJ2-7; 8 bases agree with TRBD1. The CDR3 has 13 residues. CDR1 and CDR2 from the germline V gene are MNHEY and SVGEGT. CDR3 residues: CASSYAGGYEQYF. DNA of the CDR3: TGTGCCAGCAGTTACGCAGGGGGCTACGAACAGTACTTC.

The chain joins TRBV30 to TRBJ2-5, with D hard to call. Germline V lookup: CDR1 GTSNPN, CDR2 SVGIG (reference sequence). CDR3 length: 11 residues. V dropped 0 bases and J dropped 5 bases, with 4 bases sitting between them. This CDR3 reads CAWSVRETQYF. Written as DNA, the CDR3 is TGTGCCTGGAGTGTAAGGGAGACCCAGTACTTC.

The rearrangement links TRBV5-4 to TRBJ2-3; TRBD1 matches at 7 bases. The V and J ends lost 3 bases and 3 bases, in that order; junction bases with no gene match: 7. The CDR3 covers 15 residues. Looked up from germline, CDR1 is SGHNT and CDR2 is YYREEE (reference sequence). CDR3 protein: CASSSRKTGTDTQYF. The DNA of the CDR3 is TGTGCCAGCAGCTCCCGAAAGACAGGGACAGATACGCAGTATTTT. The entire variable domain, with the rest obtained from reference TRBV5-4 and TRBJ2-3, is as follows: ETGVTQSPTHLIKTRGQQVTLRCSSQSGHNTVSWYQQALGQGPQFIFQYYREEENGRGNFPPRFSGLQFPNYSSELNVNALELDDSALYLCASSSRKTGTDTQYFGPGTRLTVL.

The chain carries TRBV20-1 and TRBJ2-3; possibly TRBD2 for D (7 bases). The CDR3 totals 17 residues. Germline V CDR1 and CDR2: DFQATT, SNEGSKA (reference sequence). Trimming cost V 3 bases and J 0 bases, with 19 bases left between them. CDR3: CSASGARGTTSTDTQYF. DNA for the CDR3: TGCAGTGCTAGTGGTGCGCGGGGGACAACTAGCACAGATACGCAGTATTTT.

The V gene is TRBV14, the J gene TRBJ1-1; 10 bases are a match to TRBD1. The J segment lost 5 bases and the V segment lost 2 bases, leaving 20 bases of the junction unmatched. This CDR3 comprises 20 residues. The germline gives CDR1 SGHDN, CDR2 FVKESK. The CDR3 sequence is CASSQFGGTPGQGLGTEAFF. CDR3 nucleotide sequence: TGTGCCAGCAGCCAATTCGGCGGGACCCCGGGACAGGGGTTGGGGACTGAAGCTTTCTTT.

The V and J genes are TRBV10-2 and TRBJ1-1; 9 bases are shared with TRBD1. The CDR3 is made up of 16 amino acids. CDR1 is WSHSY and CDR2 is SAAADI in the germline V gene. The V and J ends lost 6 bases and 0 bases, in that order; junction bases with no gene match: 8. The CDR3 nucleotides read TGCGCCAGCAGCACTGGGACAGGGCTCATGAACACTGAAGCTTTCTTT. Its translation: CASSTGTGLMNTEAFF.

The V and J genes are TRBV4-3 and TRBJ1-6, with no clear D. CDR1 and CDR2 from the germline V gene are LGHNA and YSLEER. V lost 0 bases and J lost 4, with 10 bases in between. This CDR3 contains 16 residues. The CDR3 DNA sequence: TGCGCCAGCAGCCAAGAGCCGGGCGCTTATAATTCACCCCTCCACTTT. Translated: CASSQEPGAYNSPLHF.

V gene TRBV28 combines with J gene TRBJ1-1, with TRBD1 identical over 10 bases. CDR1 MDHEN and CDR2 SYDVKM come from the germline V gene. This CDR3 comprises 17 residues. The V gene end was trimmed by 1 base and the J gene end by 2 bases; junction bases not matched to a gene: 7. CDR3 sequence: CASSLLPRTGGNTEAFF. The CDR3 nucleotides read TGTGCCAGCAGTTTATTACCCCGGACAGGGGGAAACACTGAAGCTTTCTTT.

This chain joins TRBV7-6 and TRBJ2-2; no definite D call. The CDR3 spans 16 residues. CDR1 and CDR2 from the germline V gene are SGHVS and FNYEAQ. Trimming left V 5 bases short and J 7 bases short, with 20 bases between. The CDR3 DNA is TGTGCCAGCAGCCTCATAAGTAGCCGGATGGGCGGGGAGCTGTTTTTT. It is translated as CASSLISSRMGGELFF.

V is TRBV27 and J is TRBJ2-5, with 9 bases matching TRBD2. The germline gives CDR1 MNHEY, CDR2 SMNVEV (reference sequence). The CDR3 runs to 14 residues. Losses at the gene ends were 8 bases for V and 7 bases for J; bases not matched to a gene: 11. CDR3 nucleotides: TGTGCCAGCGCAGGCGGCGGGGGGGCTAGGACCCAGTACTTC. Translated, it gives CASAGGGGARTQYF.

V and J are TRBV6-2 or TRBV6-3 and TRBJ1-5, with a possible D match to TRBD1 (6 bases). The V gene lost 2 bases and the J gene lost 0 bases, with 11 bases spanning the gap. This CDR3 has 16 residues. In germline, CDR1 is MNHEY, CDR2 SVGEGT. CDR3 residues: CASSYPTGLSNQPQHF. CDR3 in DNA: TGTGCCAGCAGTTACCCCACAGGGCTTAGCAATCAGCCCCAGCATTTT.

This rearrangement joins TRBV24-1 to TRBJ2-1, with 7 bases that match TRBD2. Trimming removed 3 bases from V and 6 bases from J; junction bases left unmatched: 10. Germline V CDR1 and CDR2: KGHDR, SFDVKD. This CDR3 is 16 amino acids long. DNA of the CDR3: TGTGCCACCAGTGATCCAGCTAGCGGCACCCTCAATGAGCAGTTCTTC. Translated, it gives CATSDPASGTLNEQFF.

The V gene is TRBV7-3, the J gene TRBJ2-5; D may correspond to TRBD1 or TRBD2 (6 bases each). The V gene lost 1 base and the J gene lost 3 bases, with 12 bases spanning the gap. CDR3 size: 15 residues. Germline CDR1 is SGHTA and CDR2 is FQGTGA. The CDR3 spells CASSLSGGPEETQYF. CDR3 DNA: TGTGCCAGCAGCTTAAGTGGGGGGCCCGAAGAGACCCAGTACTTC.

This clone showed up just a few times. V gene TRBV28 combines with J gene TRBJ1-5, with 10 nucleotides matching TRBD1. The V segment lost 3 bases and the J segment 9 bases; nucleotides outside the gene matches: 11. The V gene's germline CDR1 is MDHEN and CDR2 SYDVKM. The CDR3 covers 16 residues. The CDR3 loop reads CASSLPGTGVGRPQHF. In DNA form, the CDR3 reads TGTGCCAGCAGTTTGCCCGGGACAGGGGTTGGTAGGCCCCAGCATTTT.

The chain is built from TRBV19 and TRBJ2-3; 8 nucleotides align to TRBD2. CDR1 is LNHDA, CDR2 SQIVND, per germline (reference sequence). V was pared by 7 bases and J by 0 bases, with 6 bases of the junction left unmatched. CDR3 size: 15 residues. The CDR3 sequence: CASTKAGVSTDTQYF. In DNA, the CDR3 is TGTGCCAGTACTAAAGCGGGAGTAAGCACAGATACGCAGTATTTT.

The rearrangement joins TRBV7-2 to TRBJ2-1; no clear D. This CDR3 is 17 amino acids long. Germline CDR1 and CDR2: SGHTA and FQGNSA. Trimming took 6 bases from V and 1 from J, leaving 19 bases between them. CDR3 sequence (DNA): TGTGCCAGCAGACGAAAAGAAGGGTGGGATTCCTACAATGAGCAGTTCTTC. Translation: CASRRKEGWDSYNEQFF.

The V and J genes are TRBV9 and TRBJ2-2; D unclear. This CDR3 has 13 residues. Germline lookup yields CDR1 SGDLS and CDR2 YYNGEE. V was pared by 0 bases and J by 6 bases, with 6 bases between. The CDR3, as DNA: TGTGCCAGCAGCGTAGGTGGGGCCGGGGAGCTGTTTTTT. Protein: CASSVGGAGELFF.

The V call is TRBV19, the J call TRBJ1-1; D ambiguous. Per the germline V gene, CDR1 is LNHDA and CDR2 is SQIVND (reference sequence). There are 15 residues in the CDR3. Between the trimmed V and J ends, which lost 0 bases and 1 base, there was a span of 9 bases. As DNA, the CDR3 is TGTGCCAGTAGTATAGACACATCAGCGAACACTGAAGCTTTCTTT. As protein: CASSIDTSANTEAFF.

The V and J genes are TRBV5-4 and TRBJ1-6; TRBD1 is a possible D gene (5 bases). Germline values: CDR1 SGHNT, CDR2 YYREEE (reference sequence). The CDR3 has 16 amino acids. The germline V and J ends were trimmed by 0 bases and 5 bases, with 12 bases remaining between them. The CDR3 spells CASSLGRQTNNSPLHF. The CDR3 nucleotides read TGTGCCAGCAGCTTGGGGAGACAGACCAATAATTCACCCCTCCACTTT.

The J gene is TRBJ2-1, the V gene TRBV7-2; 7 nucleotides line up with TRBD2. Trimming cost V 5 bases and J 4 bases; bases outside gene matches: 5. The V gene's germline CDR1 is SGHTA and CDR2 FQGNSA. The CDR3 length is 14 residues. DNA for the CDR3: TGTGCCAGCAGCGGCTCCGGGGGGTACAATGAGCAGTTCTTC. Protein sequence: CASSGSGGYNEQFF.

The V call is TRBV19, the J call TRBJ2-2; TRBD2 matches 7 bases. Germline trimming cut 2 bases from V and 3 bases from J; bases unmatched to any gene: 6. Germline V gene data show CDR1 as LNHDA and CDR2 as SQIVND (reference sequence). This CDR3 contains 16 residues. CDR3 sequence reads: CASSIRGGWDTGELFF. In DNA form, the CDR3 reads TGTGCCAGTAGTATAAGGGGAGGGTGGGACACCGGGGAGCTGTTTTTT.